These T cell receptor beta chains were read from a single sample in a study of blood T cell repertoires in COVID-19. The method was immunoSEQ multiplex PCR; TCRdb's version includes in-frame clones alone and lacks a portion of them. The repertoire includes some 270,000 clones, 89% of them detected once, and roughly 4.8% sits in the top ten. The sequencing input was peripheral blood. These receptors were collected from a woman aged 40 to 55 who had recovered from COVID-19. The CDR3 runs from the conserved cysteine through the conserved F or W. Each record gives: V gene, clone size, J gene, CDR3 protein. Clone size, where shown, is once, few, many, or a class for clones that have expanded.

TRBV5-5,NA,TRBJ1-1,CASSSYTNTEAFF
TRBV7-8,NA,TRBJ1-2,CASSDPYRGWTF
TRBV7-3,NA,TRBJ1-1,CASSLSGPRNTEAFF
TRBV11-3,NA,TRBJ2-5,CASSWGPSKAQYF
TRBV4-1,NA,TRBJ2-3,CASSRGGATDTQYF
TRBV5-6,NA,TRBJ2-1,CASSLRSGPSSYNEQFF
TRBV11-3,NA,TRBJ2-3,CASRSGQGTDTQYF
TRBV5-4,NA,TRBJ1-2,CASSFPGGAGGGYTF
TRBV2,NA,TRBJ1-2,CASGARLGYGYTF
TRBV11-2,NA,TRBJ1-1,CASSLVGTVEAFF
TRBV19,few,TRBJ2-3,CASSMGTGGTDTQYF
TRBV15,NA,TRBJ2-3,CATSRGPTLGTDTQYF
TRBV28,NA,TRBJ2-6,CASRGQLASNFAGANVLTF
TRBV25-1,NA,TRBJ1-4,CASSPDSQLFF
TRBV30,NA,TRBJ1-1,CAWATAWTFTTEMNTEAFF
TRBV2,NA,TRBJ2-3,CASSPFSGSADTQYF
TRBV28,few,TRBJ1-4,CASTINRGWTTNEKLFF
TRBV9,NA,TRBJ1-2,CASSVAESGYTF
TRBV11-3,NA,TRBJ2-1,CASSFGGLEAYNEQFF
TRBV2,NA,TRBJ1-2,CARAPTGDGGYTF
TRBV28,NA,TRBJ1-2,CASSSDRGGYTF
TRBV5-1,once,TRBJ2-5,CASSFLSLRGGVWKTQYF
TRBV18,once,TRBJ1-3,CASSPPSVAGNTIYF
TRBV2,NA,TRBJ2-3,CASSTQGMGNTDTQYF
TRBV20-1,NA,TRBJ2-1,CSASVIGGWSGSNEQFF
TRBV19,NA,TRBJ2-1,CASSNRDRGADEQFF
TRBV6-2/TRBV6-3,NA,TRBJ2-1,CASSRGRGRTTSNEQFF
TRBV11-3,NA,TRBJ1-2,CASSLVFEGYGYTF
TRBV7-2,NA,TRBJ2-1,CASSASGGHSYNEQFF
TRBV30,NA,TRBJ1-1,CARSRGHDTEAFF
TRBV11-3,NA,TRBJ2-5,CASSLTLSGSIETQYF
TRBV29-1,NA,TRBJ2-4,CSVDGLGGLAKNIQYF
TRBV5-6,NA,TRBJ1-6,CASSSQGNSPLHF
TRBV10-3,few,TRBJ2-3,CAKGGDIADTQYF
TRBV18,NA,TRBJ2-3,CASSPYGTSGSTDTQYF
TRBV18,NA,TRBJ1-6,CASSPSQGMNSPLHF
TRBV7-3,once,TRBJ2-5,CASSRGGAQETQYF
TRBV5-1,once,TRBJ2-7,CASSVYPGLNSYEQYF
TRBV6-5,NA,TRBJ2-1,CASSEALPRNEQFF
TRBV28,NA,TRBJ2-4,CASSGDRGRGLAKNIQYF
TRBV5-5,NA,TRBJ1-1,CASSYWGGANTEAFF